One TCR beta chain is described in this entry. Ten or more counts support this clonotype. Its antigen has not been determined. Base quality data are lacking; no much larger clone is found one base away. This sample was included in a study of identical twins (dated by TCRdb to the mid-2010s). About the investigation overall: To test whether fetal clonotypes persist, this study deep-sequenced TCR alpha and beta repertoires from monozygotic twins, from unrelated adults of various ages, and from cord blood. To rule out contamination, the twin experiments were replicated at different times with different library preparation protocols. Overall study results and their limits: In monozygotic twins, out-of-frame TCR alpha sharing was systematically underestimated by recombination models, although the models agreed with sharing between unrelated individuals. Excess twin sharing in beta out-of-frame sequences was weaker because fewer shared sequences lowered the signal-to-noise ratio. Compared with coincidental sharing between unrelated individuals, an excess of low generation-probability sequences was observed among out-of-frame TCR alpha sequences shared between twins. Zero-insertion analyses could be partly confounded by invariant T cells such as MAIT and iNKT, although diverse VJ usage argued against such confounding for most clonotypes. Fewer insertions were carried by abundant cord blood beta clonotypes, a similar but weaker trend appeared in young adult naive repertoires, and no such trend appeared in memory repertoires. Because the same donors could not be followed over many years, conclusions were based on cross-sectional statistical analysis.

All donors were healthy Caucasians. Three pairs of female monozygotic twins, all aged roughly 18 to 29 years, were included in the twin cohort. CD4+ and CD8+ T cell populations were isolated with positive isolation kits from Invitrogen. Preparation of the library involved 5' RACE. Instrument used: Illumina HiSeq 2000. A universal primer binding site was introduced by template switching, and a unique molecular identifier was present in the final cDNA, enabling accurate counting of TCR cDNA molecules. First-strand cDNA for TCR alpha and beta chains was synthesized from specific primers in the conserved constant-segment region. To control for contamination, every cDNA library carried two barcodes: a SMART-Mk sample barcode plus Illumina barcodes. TruSeq adapter sequences and Illumina sample barcodes were added in two successive PCR steps. TCR alpha and beta cDNA libraries were sequenced on the Illumina HiSeq platform with custom primers. As for how the authors treated the data: MiGEC processed the raw reads to extract unique molecular identifiers, while MiXCR was used to determine the CDR3 positions. For each individual, recombination models were inferred using an EM algorithm with the repgenHMM and IGoR tools. The tcR package in R was used for shared clonotype analysis, with sharing normalized by the product of cloneset sizes. To study raw recombination without the effects of thymic and clonal selection, out-of-frame nonproductive sequences were analyzed. Through fastp at Q25 and MiXCR, TCRdb rebuilt clones from the public reads, retaining in-frame beta chains. Identical CDR3 proteins give one entry, which carries the most common genes and DNA. It is TCRdb's table, rather than the study itself, that gives the V and J calls and clone size. The table for this sample lists 250,000 or so distinct CDR3 sequences; 7.5% of them were counted only once. The biggest ten clones account for approximately 5.4% of the sample.

V and J are trimmed by 3 bases and 2 bases, and the gene matches miss 4 bases of the junction. The germline V gene encodes CDR1 LNHNV and CDR2 YYDKDF (reference sequence). Including the terminal cysteine and phenylalanine, the CDR3 comprises 15 residues. Only the CDR3 portion is preserved as DNA: 45 bases, with reading frame beginning at the first base. In addition, the sample was reused for a study of yellow fever vaccine responses in identical twins. Per that second paper: The T cell response to vaccination in identical twins was reported by the authors to appear partly convergent and partly personalized. In identical twins, the study followed T cell clones that responded to the vaccine with precision.

The chain is made from TRBV15 and TRBJ1-3; TRBD1 lines up with 7 middle nucleotides. The sample comprised CD8+ T cells sorted from blood. The sequence derives from a woman under 30 in good health. The CDR3 is CATSSDRAPGNTIYF. The DNA sequence reads TGTGCCACCAGCAGCGACAGGGCCCCTGGAAACACCATATATTTT.